This TCR beta chain was retrieved from a study of blood T cells in healthy people across ages. Study-wide results and limits: Long-lived donors exceeded aged donors in naive CD4+ cells and diversity. The percentage of naive T cells correlated strongly with TCR beta diversity. With age, beta diversity per million T cells declined roughly linearly, significantly by 40.

V lost 3 bases, J lost 6 bases, and 15 bases lay in between. The CDR3 is made up of 14 amino acids. Regarding this clonotype: As yet, its antigen is unknown.

Using a J-beta primer mix together with a sample-barcoded 5' primer, a second PCR was run for about 7 to 12 cycles. TCRdb analysed the 5' RACE reads with MiXCR anew, one entry per CDR3 protein. The table has about 730,000 distinct CDR3 sequences, roughly two fifths seen once; the top ten hold about 20%. Sequencing was performed on blood. This receptor was taken from a woman aged 55-75 years in good health. The rearrangement uses TRBV12-3 or TRBV12-4 and TRBJ2-7; D uncertain. The CDR3 is CASSFAASGLEQYF. The CDR3 coding sequence is TGTGCCAGCAGTTTCGCCGCCTCAGGTCTCGAGCAGTACTTC.